The subject of this entry is one TCR beta chain. Its specificity is not known. This sample stems from a study of cytomegalovirus exposure and HLA in healthy donors. Across the study: Falling in the Caucasian-associated ancestry cluster were about four fifths of 398 genotyped donors. Study results and caveats: A missense variant in DCLRE1C was later tied to TCR beta V- and J-gene trimming. Most TCRs appeared rarely, but some public TCRs recurred in many donors. The study listed 150 to 200 cytomegalovirus-associated TCR beta chains.

Primers included in the PCR were 60 Vbeta and 13 Jbeta primers. Only in-frame clones appear in the TCRdb table, and some are missing; sequencing was by immunoSEQ multiplex PCR. The sample lists 210,000 or so clones; approximately 84% were seen once. This TCR was sampled from a woman between 40 and 55 years old in good health and CMV-seronegative. The sample comprised PBMCs.

The CDR3 nucleotides are TGTGCCTGGAGTGCCGACGGGGGGCCGGGTTACGAGCAGTACTTC. It yields the protein CAWSADGGPGYEQYF. V usage is TRBV30 and J usage is TRBJ2-7; D perhaps matches TRBD2 (7 bases). Trimming stripped 1 base from V and 4 bases from J, with 17 bases between. CDR1 is GTSNPN, CDR2 SVGIG, per germline (reference sequence). The CDR3 spans 15 residues.